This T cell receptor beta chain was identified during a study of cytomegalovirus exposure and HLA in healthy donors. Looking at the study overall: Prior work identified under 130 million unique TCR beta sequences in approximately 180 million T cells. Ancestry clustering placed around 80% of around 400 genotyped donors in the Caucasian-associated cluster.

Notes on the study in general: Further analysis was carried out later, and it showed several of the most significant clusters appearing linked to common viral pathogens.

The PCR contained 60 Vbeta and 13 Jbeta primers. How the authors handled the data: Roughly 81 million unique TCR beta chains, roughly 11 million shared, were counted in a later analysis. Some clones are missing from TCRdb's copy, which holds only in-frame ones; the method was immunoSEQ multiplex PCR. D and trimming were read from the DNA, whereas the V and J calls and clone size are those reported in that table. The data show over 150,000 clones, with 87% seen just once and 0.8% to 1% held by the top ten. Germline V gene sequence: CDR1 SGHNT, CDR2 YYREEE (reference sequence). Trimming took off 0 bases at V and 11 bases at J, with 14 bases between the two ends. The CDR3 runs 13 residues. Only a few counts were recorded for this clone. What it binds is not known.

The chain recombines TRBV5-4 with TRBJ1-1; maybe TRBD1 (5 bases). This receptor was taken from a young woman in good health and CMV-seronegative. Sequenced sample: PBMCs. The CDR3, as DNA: TGTGCCAGCAGCTTGGAGGAGGGCAGGGAGGCTTTCTTT. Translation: CASSLEEGREAFF.